This entry lists 2 T cell receptor beta chains sequenced from one sample in a study of lymphopenia after photon versus proton radiotherapy. The table came from immunoSEQ multiplex PCR; TCRdb's copy has only in-frame clones and leaves some out. The repertoire holds around 20,000 clones, with 80% to 95% as singletons. This specimen was peripheral blood, taken from a patient treated with photon-based radiotherapy. These receptors were obtained from a man in his 60s with pancreatic cancer.

CDR3 coding DNA: TGCGCCAGCAGTGACTCGGAGACTGAAGCTTTCTTT. It is translated as CASSDSETEAFF. The chain combines TRBV10-1 with TRBJ1-1, with D uncertain. V lost 3 bases to trimming and J lost 5 bases, with 7 bases between them. This CDR3 region has 12 residues. Germline CDR1 reads WNHNN; CDR2 reads SYGVQD (reference sequence).

The chain joins TRBV20-1 to TRBJ1-2; D remains unclear. In germline, CDR1 is DFQATT, CDR2 SNEGSKA (reference sequence). V lost 5 bases to trimming and J lost 4 bases, with 8 bases between them. This CDR3 is built from 11 residues. The chain's CDR3 is CSAQDSYGYTF. The DNA for the CDR3 is TGCAGTGCTCAAGACTCCTATGGCTACACCTTC.